This T cell receptor beta chain was sequenced in a study of T-cell reconstitution after alpha-beta-depleted transplantation in children. V gave up 6 bases and J gave up 2 bases, with 14 bases separating them. The V gene's germline CDR1 is SNHLY and CDR2 FYNNEI. The CDR3 runs 15 residues. Molecular barcoding with unique molecular identifiers was used for the TCRbeta library. TCRdb reprocessed the PCR reads with MiXCR, giving one entry per CDR3 protein. The sample shows about 610,000 distinct CDR3 sequences, about 10% of them seen only once. This clonotype occurred a few times. This rearrangement joins TRBV2 to TRBJ2-1; D is undetermined. The source material was PBMCs from the stem cell graft donor, sampled from the stem cell graft. The origin of this receptor is a human donor who donated a stem cell graft to a child with acute myeloid leukemia. CDR3 loop: CASSYSGLPYNEQFF. The CDR3 region has the DNA TGTGCCAGCAGCTACTCCGGCCTCCCCTACAATGAGCAGTTCTTC.